This T cell receptor (beta chain) was recorded in a study of OX40 agonist ivuxolimab in advanced cancers. Points on this clone: Its antigen is unknown.

Clones were sequenced by immunoSEQ multiplex PCR, and TCRdb holds only the in-frame ones, with some missing. In the table there are about 65,000 clones, approximately 78% of which are singletons. Germline V gives CDR1 MNHNY, CDR2 SVGAGI (reference sequence). V was shortened by 2 bases and J by 0 bases, with 9 bases between the two germline ends. The CDR3 consists of 15 residues. Whole-study results and caveats: It was also the case that some nonresponders had low normalized T-cell clonal expansion.

Sequenced material: CD4+ or CD8+ T cells sorted from blood, taken in a trial of the OX40 agonist ivuxolimab. The clonotype was recovered from an adult with an advanced solid tumor such as melanoma, head and neck, liver or kidney cancer. The V and J genes are TRBV6-6 and TRBJ2-3; maybe TRBD1 (6 bases). The CDR3 spells CASSYQGSSTDTQYF. The CDR3 DNA reads TGTGCCAGCAGTTACCAGGGGTCCAGCACAGATACGCAGTATTTT.